The present T cell receptor beta chain was sequenced within a study of beta chain features in type 1 diabetes. Findings and caveats of the study: Moderate yet significant TCRB CDR3 shortening was seen in Type 1 diabetes patients in all four CD4+ subsets.

Isolated RNA was reverse transcribed in full, so expressed TCRB transcripts were sequenced. The method was immunoSEQ multiplex PCR; TCRdb's version includes in-frame clones alone and lacks a portion of them. The data contain around 40,000 clones, 55% to 70% of them singletons. This clone was recorded once. Its antigen remains unidentified. CDR1 SGHTA and CDR2 FQGNSA come from the germline V gene. V trimming: 4 bases; J trimming: 6 bases; junction bases outside the gene matches: 9. This CDR3 has 15 residues. Sequenced input: Tregs from blood. This chain connects TRBV7-2 to TRBJ2-1; TRBD2 agrees at 7 bases. The TCR originated in a young woman in good health. The CDR3 DNA sequence: TGTGCCAGCAGCTACGGACTAGTCGTAGGCAATGAGCAGTTCTTC. Its translation is CASSYGLVVGNEQFF. Based on the CDR3 plus reference TRBV7-2 and TRBJ2-1, the full variable domain is GAGVSQSPSNKVTEKGKDVELRCDPISGHTALYWYRQSLGQGLEFLIYFQGNSAPDKSGLPSDRFSAERTGGSVSTLTIQRTQQEDSAVYLCASSYGLVVGNEQFFGPGTRLTVL.